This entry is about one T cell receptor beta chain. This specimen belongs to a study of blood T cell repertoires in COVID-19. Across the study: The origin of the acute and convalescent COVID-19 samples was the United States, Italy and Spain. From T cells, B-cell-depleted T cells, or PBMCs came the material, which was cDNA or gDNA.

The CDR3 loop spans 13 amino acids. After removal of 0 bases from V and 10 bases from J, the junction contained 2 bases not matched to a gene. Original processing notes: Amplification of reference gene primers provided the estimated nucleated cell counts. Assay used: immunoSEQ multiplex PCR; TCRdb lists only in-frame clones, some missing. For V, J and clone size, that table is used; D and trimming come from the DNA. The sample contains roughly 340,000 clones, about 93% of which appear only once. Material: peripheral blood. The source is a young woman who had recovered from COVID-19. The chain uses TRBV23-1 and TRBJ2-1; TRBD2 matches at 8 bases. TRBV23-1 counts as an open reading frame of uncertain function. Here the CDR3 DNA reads TGCGCCAGCAGTCAATCGGGCGGGGGGGAGCAGTTCTTC. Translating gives CASSQSGGGEQFF.